This TCR beta chain is drawn from a study of human T cells and chemical hapten exposure. Whole-study findings and limits: Unchanged with DPC sensitization were TCRs above 1 in 1000 frequency.

With regard to this clonotype: Antigen specificity is unknown.

The study's library attached unique molecular identifiers to single cDNA molecules. TCRdb recomputed calls from the RACE reads with MiXCR, one row per CDR3 protein. Among approximately 80,000 distinct CDR3 sequences, about 8% were seen once, and the ten largest hold about 1.6%. The CDR3 has 13 amino acids. The germline V and J ends were trimmed by 7 bases and 8 bases, with 20 bases remaining between them. Germline V gene data show CDR1 as GTSNPN and CDR2 as SVGIG (reference sequence). Stated time point: patch test 1, 2 weeks after DPC sensitization. Treatment denoted: therapeutic diphenylcyclopropenone sensitization with weekly scalp DPC. Patch tests were applied only after blood draws.

The TCR originated in a woman aged 25 to 45 with alopecia areata. Some clones in this sample may be carry-over from other donors' samples. The material was whole blood, obtained in connection with sensitization to the hapten diphenylcyclopropenone (DPC). The V call is TRBV30, the J call TRBJ1-1, with D possibly TRBD1 on 5 matching bases. This CDR3 is CAFAWDRATEAFF. DNA for the CDR3: TGTGCCTTCGCATGGGACCGTGCGACGGAAGCTTTCTTT.